One sample yielded the 22 T cell receptor beta chains listed below, sequenced in a study of OX40 agonist ivuxolimab in advanced cancers. TCRdb's copy holds only in-frame clones and misses some; the assay was immunoSEQ multiplex PCR. The sample includes about 98,000 clones, around nine tenths of them seen just once. The sequencing here drew on CD4+ or CD8+ T cells sorted from blood, taken in a trial of the OX40 agonist ivuxolimab. Receptor source: an adult with an advanced solid tumor such as melanoma, head and neck, liver or kidney cancer.

The chain joins TRBV7-9 to TRBJ2-1; TRBD2 matches at 11 bases. This CDR3 region has 17 residues. The germline V gene has CDR1 SEHNR and CDR2 FQNEAQ (reference sequence). The V gene end was trimmed by 5 bases and the J gene end by 7 bases; junction bases not matched to a gene: 13. The CDR3 loop reads CASSRTLAGVLPNEQFF. The CDR3 DNA follows: TGTGCCAGCAGCCGGACACTAGCGGGGGTTCTCCCGAATGAGCAGTTCTTC.

V is TRBV28 and J is TRBJ1-4; possibly TRBD1 for D (5 bases). This CDR3 has 13 residues. Germline CDR1 is MDHEN and CDR2 is SYDVKM. The V gene lost 3 bases and the J gene lost 11 bases, with 13 bases spanning the gap. CDR3 loop: CASSLGEVKKLFF. The DNA of the CDR3 is TGTGCCAGCAGTTTGGGGGAAGTAAAGAAACTGTTTTTT. Based on the CDR3 plus reference TRBV28 and TRBJ1-4, the full variable domain is DVKVTQSSRYLVKRTGEKVFLECVQDMDHENMFWYRQDPGLGLRLIYFSYDVKMKEKGDIPEGYSVSREKKERFSLILESASTNQTSMYLCASSLGEVKKLFFGSGTQLSVL.

This rearrangement joins TRBV7-2 to TRBJ1-4; the D is unclear. CDR1 is SGHTA, CDR2 FQGNSA, per germline. This CDR3 has 15 residues. The V end lost 5 bases, the J end lost 8 bases, and 18 bases lay between the germline ends. The CDR3 coding sequence is TGTGCCAGCAGCCCTAGGGCGGGTGAGGGAGAAAAACTGTTTTTT. This codes for CASSPRAGEGEKLFF.

This clone was detected once. The chain carries TRBV2 and TRBJ2-7, with TRBD1 matching over 12 bases. CDR1 is SNHLY, CDR2 FYNNEI, per germline. V gave up 6 bases and J gave up 7 bases; unmatched junction bases: 10. The CDR3 length is 15 residues. As DNA, the CDR3 is TGTGCCAGCAGCGCGTCGGGACAGGGGGCGGGGGAGCAGTACTTC. Translation gives CASSASGQGAGEQYF.

V gene TRBV7-3 combines with J gene TRBJ1-1, with 8 nucleotides matching TRBD1. The V gene's germline CDR1 is SGHTA and CDR2 FQGTGA. CDR3 size: 15 residues. V was clipped by 2 bases and J by 1 base; unmatched bases: 3. CDR3: CASSLQGATNTEAFF. CDR3 sequence (DNA): TGTGCCAGCAGCTTACAGGGGGCCACGAACACTGAAGCTTTCTTT.

The CDR3 DNA reads as TGTGCCAGCAGTTACAGCGGGGGGGGACGTCCCTACGAGCAGTACTTC. The encoded protein is CASSYSGGGRPYEQYF. This chain joins TRBV6-6 and TRBJ2-7; TRBD2 matches at 10 bases. Germline loops: CDR1 MNHNY, CDR2 SVGAGI (reference sequence). This CDR3 region has 16 residues. The J segment lost 2 bases and the V segment lost 2 bases, leaving 6 bases of the junction unmatched.

V usage is TRBV11-2 and J usage is TRBJ1-4, with unresolved D. This CDR3 region has 14 residues. With 5 bases removed from V and 8 bases from J, the gap between germline ends came to 15 bases. The germline V gene has CDR1 SGHAT and CDR2 FQNNGV. CDR3 in DNA: TGTGCCAGCAGCCCCTCAAGTCCTGGGGAAAAACTGTTTTTT. Its protein product is CASSPSSPGEKLFF.

This clone was found once. The chain uses TRBV7-2 and TRBJ2-1, with 7 bases matching TRBD2. With 6 bases clipped from V and 4 bases from J, the junction kept 9 bases outside the gene matches. This CDR3 spans 15 amino acids. CDR1 is SGHTA, CDR2 FQGNSA, per germline. CDR3 loop: CASRLKGLRYNEQFF. CDR3 nucleotide sequence: TGTGCCAGCAGACTAAAGGGACTACGATACAATGAGCAGTTCTTC.

This clone was picked up a small number of times. The chain links TRBV29-1 to TRBJ2-5, with D possibly being TRBD1 or TRBD2 (5 bases each). The germline gives CDR1 SQVTM, CDR2 ANQGSEA. Trimming pared 7 bases from V and 5 bases from J, leaving 8 bases between. This CDR3 has 10 amino acids. The CDR3 DNA reads as TGCAGCGCGGGACCGGAGACCCAGTACTTC. This gives the protein CSAGPETQYF.

The rearrangement links TRBV7-6 to TRBJ1-1; TRBD1 agrees at 7 bases. The CDR3 contains 13 residues. V gave up 5 bases and J gave up 7 bases; unmatched junction bases: 7. The V gene's germline CDR1 is SGHVS and CDR2 FNYEAQ. This chain's CDR3 is CASSQRGQGEAFF. The CDR3 nucleotides read TGTGCCAGCAGCCAGAGGGGGCAGGGTGAAGCTTTCTTT.

In its sample, this clone was seen a few times. This sample includes further DNA sequences coding for the same CDR3. The rearrangement joins TRBV6-1 to TRBJ2-7; D call uncertain. In germline, CDR1 is MNHNS, CDR2 SASEGT. This CDR3 region has 15 residues. Trimming stripped 6 bases from V and 1 base from J, with 16 bases between. The CDR3 DNA reads as TGTGCCAGCAGGACGAACTTCATGGGGTCCTACGAGCAGTACTTC. Its translation is CASRTNFMGSYEQYF.

The chain combines TRBV18 with TRBJ2-7; no clear D. V lost 0 bases and J 3 bases, leaving 18 bases between the germline ends. The CDR3 sequence is 17 residues long. Germline V CDR1 and CDR2: KGHSH, LQKENI. The CDR3 nucleotides are TGTGCCAGCTCACCACCGGTGGGCGGCGGTCACCTCTACGAGCAGTACTTC. Its protein product is CASSPPVGGGHLYEQYF.

The chain links TRBV5-1 to TRBJ2-1; D possibly uses TRBD1 or TRBD2 (5 bases each). The CDR3 contains 15 residues. Germline V gene data show CDR1 as SGHRS and CDR2 as YFSETQ. With 3 bases removed from V and 3 bases from J, the gap between germline ends came to 13 bases. This chain's CDR3 is CASSSLSGGYNEQFF. CDR3 in DNA: TGCGCCAGCAGCTCATTGAGTGGGGGCTACAATGAGCAGTTCTTC. Supplemented by reference TRBV5-1 and TRBJ2-1, the full variable domain reads KAGVTQTPRYLIKTRGQQVTLSCSPISGHRSVSWYQQTPGQGLQFLFEYFSETQRNKGNFPGRFSGRQFSNSRSEMNVSTLELGDSALYLCASSSLSGGYNEQFFGPGTRLTVL.

The gene calls are TRBV6-1 and TRBJ1-2; D not resolved. Trimming shortened V by 1 base and J by 5 bases, and 20 bases separated the two germline ends. The germline gives CDR1 MNHNS, CDR2 SASEGT. CDR3 length equals 17 residues. CDR3 region: CASSEEAPYLTLYGYTF. The CDR3 DNA reads TGTGCCAGCAGTGAAGAGGCCCCCTATTTGACCCTATATGGCTACACCTTC.

To note about this clone: Its ends do not fully match the called genes, so a read error is possible. The chain links TRBV6-4 to TRBJ1-3; D ambiguous. CDR1 and CDR2 (germline): MRHNA, SNTAGT. The CDR3 loop spans 9 amino acids. The CDR3 DNA follows: TGTGCCAGCAGTGACTCGAAGGGCTTT. It encodes CASSDSKGF.

The chain uses TRBV7-9 and TRBJ2-2; perhaps TRBD2 as D (6 bases). Trimming stripped 3 bases from V and 1 base from J, with 6 bases between. The CDR3 length is 14 residues. CDR1 and CDR2 from the germline V gene are SEHNR and FQNEAQ (reference sequence). Written as DNA, the CDR3 is TGTGCCAGCAGCTTGGGAGGGAACACCGGGGAGCTGTTTTTT. Protein product: CASSLGGNTGELFF.

The rearrangement uses TRBV5-6 and TRBJ2-7; the D gene is possibly TRBD1 (6 bases). Trimming cost V 1 base and J 5 bases, with 16 bases left between them. Germline loops: CDR1 SGHDT, CDR2 YYEEEE. The CDR3 contains 15 residues. The CDR3 DNA is TGTGCCAGCAGCTTGTGGGGAACAGGGTACCACGAGCAGTACTTC. Amino acid sequence: CASSLWGTGYHEQYF. The whole variable domain, remainder taken from reference TRBV5-6 and TRBJ2-7, is DAGVTQSPTHLIKTRGQQVTLRCSPKSGHDTVSWYQQALGQGPQFIFQYYEEEERQRGNFPDRFSGHQFPNYSSELNVNALLLGDSALYLCASSLWGTGYHEQYFGPGTRLTVT.

The chain links TRBV19 to TRBJ1-2, with D uncertain. The CDR3 covers 13 residues. Germline CDR1 is LNHDA and CDR2 is SQIVND (reference sequence). V shed 7 bases and J shed 2 bases, with 11 bases lying between them. Written as DNA, the CDR3 is TGTGCCAGTACCTCGAGGGCCAACTATGGCTACACCTTC. Protein product: CASTSRANYGYTF. Full variable domain (outside the CDR3, taken from reference TRBV19 and TRBJ1-2): DGGITQSPKYLFRKEGQNVTLSCEQNLNHDAMYWYRQDPGQGLRLIYYSQIVNDFQKGDIAEGYSVSREKKESFPLTVTSAQKNPTAFYLCASTSRANYGYTFGSGTRLTVV.

The chain is built from TRBV9 and TRBJ2-2; a weak D match, TRBD1 (6 bases). Trimming removed 5 bases from V and 3 bases from J, with 17 bases in between. In germline, CDR1 is SGDLS, CDR2 YYNGEE. The CDR3 runs to 16 residues. This chain's CDR3 is CASSALVGAYTGELFF. The CDR3 DNA reads TGTGCCAGCAGTGCTCTAGTGGGGGCCTACACCGGGGAGCTGTTTTTT. Together with reference TRBV9 and TRBJ2-2, the CDR3 gives the full variable domain: DSGVTQTPKHLITATGQRVTLRCSPRSGDLSVYWYQQSLDQGLQFLIQYYNGEERAKGNILERFSAQQFPDLHSELNLSSLELGDSALYFCASSALVGAYTGELFFGEGSRLTVL.

The chain has TRBV5-1 and TRBJ2-7; D may be TRBD2 (7 bases). The V gene's germline CDR1 is SGHRS and CDR2 YFSETQ. This CDR3 region has 15 residues. V lost 0 bases to trimming and J lost 2 bases, with 12 bases between them. Here the CDR3 DNA reads TGCGCCAGCAGCTTGGTAGGGGGGGGCCCCTACGAGCAGTACTTC. The encoded protein is CASSLVGGGPYEQYF.

J is TRBJ2-7 and V is TRBV7-9, with D tentatively TRBD1 (6 bases). This CDR3 has 18 amino acids. Per the germline V gene, CDR1 is SEHNR and CDR2 is FQNEAQ (reference sequence). V dropped 3 bases and J dropped 13 bases, with 34 bases sitting between them. DNA of the CDR3: TGTGCCAGCAGCTTCACATCCGGGACAAGGATGGCCTCACAAGGGCAATACTTC. Translating it yields CASSFTSGTRMASQGQYF.

J is TRBJ1-2 and V is TRBV6-6; D gene uncertain. The germline gives CDR1 MNHNY, CDR2 SVGAGI (reference sequence). V dropped 5 bases and J dropped 4 bases, with 14 bases sitting between them. This CDR3 has 14 amino acids. The CDR3 nucleotides read TGTGCCAGCAGTGTGCAAGGGTTAGGCTATGGCTACACCTTC. Protein product: CASSVQGLGYGYTF.